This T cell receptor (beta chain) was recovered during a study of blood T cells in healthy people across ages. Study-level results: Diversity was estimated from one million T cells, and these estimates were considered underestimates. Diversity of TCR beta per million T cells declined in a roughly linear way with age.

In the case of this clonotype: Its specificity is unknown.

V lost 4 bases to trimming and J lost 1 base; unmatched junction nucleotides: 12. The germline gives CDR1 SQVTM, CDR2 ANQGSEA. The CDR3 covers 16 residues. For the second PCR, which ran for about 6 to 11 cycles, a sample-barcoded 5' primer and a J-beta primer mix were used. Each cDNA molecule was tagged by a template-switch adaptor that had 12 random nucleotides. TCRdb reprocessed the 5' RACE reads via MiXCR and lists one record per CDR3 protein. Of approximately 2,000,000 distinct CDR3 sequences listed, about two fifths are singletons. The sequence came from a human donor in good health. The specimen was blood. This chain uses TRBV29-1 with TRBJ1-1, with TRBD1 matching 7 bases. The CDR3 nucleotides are TGCAGCGTTGTAGGGGGCCCGCTCACGCCGAACACTGAAGCTTTCTTT. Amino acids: CSVVGGPLTPNTEAFF.